One sample yielded the 10 T cell receptor beta chains listed below, sequenced in a study of graft-versus-host responses after intestinal transplantation. Lymphocytes (intraepithelial and lamina propria) were released by processing the graft tissue. The assay was immunoSEQ multiplex PCR, and TCRdb's table has in-frame clones only and misses some. The table shows 15,000 to 20,000 clones, with 80% occurring only once. Sequenced material: ileum tissue, taken roughly 100 days after intestinal transplant. The receptors here all came from a human patient who received an intestinal transplant, so some T cells may come from the graft donor.

This rearrangement joins TRBV27 to TRBJ1-1; D is unresolved. The CDR3 consists of 13 residues. Trimming cost V 5 bases and J 0 bases, with 7 bases left between them. Germline V gene lookup returns CDR1 MNHEY and CDR2 SMNVEV (reference sequence). This CDR3 reads CASSPWLNTEAFF. DNA of the CDR3: TGTGCCAGCAGTCCTTGGTTGAACACTGAAGCTTTCTTT.

The chain combines TRBV9 with TRBJ2-3; D might be TRBD2 (6 bases). CDR1 is SGDLS, CDR2 YYNGEE, per germline. The CDR3 extends over 14 amino acids. Trimming pared 4 bases from V and 4 bases from J, leaving 13 bases between. The CDR3 nucleotides read TGTGCCAGCAGCACAACGACTAGGGCAGATACGCAGTATTTT. Translating gives CASSTTTRADTQYF. The variable domain in full, completed from reference TRBV9 and TRBJ2-3, reads DSGVTQTPKHLITATGQRVTLRCSPRSGDLSVYWYQQSLDQGLQFLIQYYNGEERAKGNILERFSAQQFPDLHSELNLSSLELGDSALYFCASSTTTRADTQYFGPGTRLTVL.

The V gene is TRBV6-1, the J gene TRBJ1-4; TRBD1 is a possible D gene (6 bases). Germline CDR1 MNHNS, CDR2 SASEGT. The CDR3 contains 18 residues. V lost 2 bases to trimming and J lost 1 base, with 17 bases between them. DNA of the CDR3: TGTGCCAGCAGTGAACTGATTTCGGGGGGCTTAACTAATGAAAAACTGTTTTTT. It codes for CASSELISGGLTNEKLFF.

The chain links TRBV6-5 to TRBJ1-4; unclear D gene. Trimming cost V 5 bases and J 5 bases, with 9 bases left between them. Germline CDR1 is MNHEY and CDR2 is SVGAGI. The CDR3 runs 13 residues. The CDR3 reads CASSRNSNEKLFF. The CDR3 nucleotides are TGTGCCAGCAGTCGCAATTCGAATGAAAAACTGTTTTTT.

V and J are TRBV5-8 and TRBJ2-7, with D uncertain. Germline V CDR1 and CDR2: SGHTS, YDEGEE. This CDR3 contains 15 residues. Trimming stripped 4 bases from V and 4 bases from J, with 18 bases between. The CDR3 DNA sequence: TGTGCCAGCAGCCCCAGACGGAAGGGTTTGTACGAGCAGTACTTC. Encoded protein: CASSPRRKGLYEQYF.

This chain connects TRBV6-5 to TRBJ1-1; 9 nucleotides match TRBD1. J was trimmed by 7 bases and V by 6 bases; bases with no gene match: 12. The CDR3 sequence is 15 residues long. Germline CDR1 is MNHEY and CDR2 is SVGAGI. The CDR3 is CASSNPTGGHNEAFF. In DNA, the CDR3 is TGTGCCAGCAGCAACCCGACAGGGGGGCACAATGAAGCTTTCTTT.

The J gene is TRBJ2-1, the V gene TRBV19, with 10 bases fitting TRBD2. The V gene's germline CDR1 is LNHDA and CDR2 SQIVND (reference sequence). Losses at the gene ends were 10 bases for V and 7 bases for J; bases not matched to a gene: 13. This CDR3 contains 15 residues. The CDR3 loop is CAISLGLAAENEQFF. CDR3 in DNA: TGTGCCATTAGCCTAGGACTAGCGGCGGAAAATGAGCAGTTCTTC.

The rearrangement joins TRBV10-3 to TRBJ2-7, with D perhaps TRBD2 (6 bases). The CDR3 is 14 residues long. Trimming left V 5 bases short and J 0 bases short, with 11 bases between. The V gene's germline CDR1 is ENHRY and CDR2 SYGVKD. The DNA of the CDR3 is TGTGCCATCAGTTCCGGGGACTTCTCCTACGAGCAGTACTTC. It specifies CAISSGDFSYEQYF.

This clone was detected a few times. The V and J genes are TRBV11-1 and TRBJ1-2; 10 bases are shared with TRBD1. CDR1 and CDR2 (germline): SGHAT, FQDESV (reference sequence). The V gene end was trimmed by 0 bases and the J gene end by 4 bases; junction bases not matched to a gene: 2. The CDR3 loop spans 15 amino acids. CDR3 nucleotide sequence: TGTGCCAGCAGCTTAGCCGGGACAGGGGTCTATGGCTACACCTTC. Translating it yields CASSLAGTGVYGYTF.

J is TRBJ2-2 and V is TRBV7-4; D may be TRBD1 (6 bases). The CDR3 has 14 residues. CDR1 SGHVT and CDR2 SQSDAQ come from the germline V gene. V was pared by 4 bases and J by 5 bases, with 11 bases between. CDR3 amino acids: CASSSTGRTGELFF. The CDR3 DNA reads TGTGCCAGCAGCTCAACAGGGCGGACCGGGGAGCTGTTTTTT.